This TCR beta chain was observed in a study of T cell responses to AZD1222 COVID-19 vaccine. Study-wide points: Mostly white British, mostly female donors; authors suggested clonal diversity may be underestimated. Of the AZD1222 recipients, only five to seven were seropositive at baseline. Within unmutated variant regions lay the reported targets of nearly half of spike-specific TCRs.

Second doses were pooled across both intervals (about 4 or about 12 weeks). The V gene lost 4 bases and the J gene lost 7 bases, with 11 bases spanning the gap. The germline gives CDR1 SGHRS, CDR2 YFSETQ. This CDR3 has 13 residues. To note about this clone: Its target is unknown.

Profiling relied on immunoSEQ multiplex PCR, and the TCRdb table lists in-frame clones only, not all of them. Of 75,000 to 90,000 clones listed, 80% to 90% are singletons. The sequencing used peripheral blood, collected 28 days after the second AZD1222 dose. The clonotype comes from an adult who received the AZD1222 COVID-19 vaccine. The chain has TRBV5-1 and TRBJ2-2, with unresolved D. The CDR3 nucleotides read TGCGCCAGCAGCGGGGAAGGTCACGGGGAGCTGTTTTTT. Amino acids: CASSGEGHGELFF.